These T cell receptor beta chains were read from a single sample in a study of T cell repertoires in cytomegalovirus infection. TCRdb processed the reads anew with MiXCR; each CDR3 protein has one entry. The sample has approximately 700,000 distinct CDR3 sequences, 35% seen once. The sequenced material came from PBMCs. The receptors were gathered from a human donor in good health (CMV status not recorded). Some clones in this sample may be carry-over from other donors' samples. Each CDR3 is given with its conserved first and last residue. Each record gives: clone size, J gene, CDR3 length, D gene, V gene, CDR3 DNA, CDR3 protein. A D gene is named only where the DNA matches it firmly. Size values are once, few and many counts, or a class for expanded clones, and some rows have none.

clone size: many
J gene: TRBJ2-1
CDR3 length: 15
D gene: NA
V gene: TRBV7-2
CDR3 DNA: TGTGCCAGCAGCTTAGAAGGGGCTTTCTACAATGAGCAGTTCTTC
CDR3 protein: CASSLEGAFYNEQFF

clone size: NA
J gene: TRBJ1-6
CDR3 length: 17
D gene: NA
V gene: TRBV5-6
CDR3 DNA: TGTGCCAGCAGCTTAGGCATGGACATGAGCTATAATTCACCCCTCCACTTT
CDR3 protein: CASSLGMDMSYNSPLHF

clone size: NA
J gene: TRBJ2-1
CDR3 length: 15
D gene: NA
V gene: TRBV4-3
CDR3 DNA: TGCGCCAGCAGCCGTATAAAAGGGACAAACAATGAGCAGTTCTTC
CDR3 protein: CASSRIKGTNNEQFF

clone size: once
J gene: TRBJ1-5
CDR3 length: 16
D gene: NA
V gene: TRBV20-1
CDR3 DNA: TGCAGTGCCCTACCCCGGGCCCTTGCTGGCAATCAGCCCCAGCATTTT
CDR3 protein: CSALPRALAGNQPQHF

clone size: NA
J gene: TRBJ1-6
CDR3 length: 14
D gene: NA
V gene: TRBV28
CDR3 DNA: TGTGCCAGCGGTACGGGCTCCTATAATTCACCCCTCCACTTT
CDR3 protein: CASGTGSYNSPLHF

clone size: few
J gene: TRBJ1-1
CDR3 length: 15
D gene: NA
V gene: TRBV19
CDR3 DNA: TGTGCCAGTAGAAACTTTTGGGGAACTTCACGTGAAGCTTTCTTT
CDR3 protein: CASRNFWGTSREAFF

clone size: NA
J gene: TRBJ2-1
CDR3 length: 15
D gene: TRBD2
V gene: TRBV28
CDR3 DNA: TGTGCCAGCAGTTCCCTAACTAGCGGCTCGAATGAGCAGTTCTTC
CDR3 protein: CASSSLTSGSNEQFF

clone size: NA
J gene: TRBJ2-1
CDR3 length: 16
D gene: TRBD2
V gene: TRBV28
CDR3 DNA: TGTGCCATCCTCGTGGGGCCAGGGAGGGGCTACAATGATCAGTTCTTC
CDR3 protein: CAILVGPGRGYNDQFF

clone size: NA
J gene: TRBJ1-1
CDR3 length: 14
D gene: NA
V gene: TRBV29-1
CDR3 DNA: TGCAGCGTTGAGATGGGGGCGCGGATTAGTGAAGCTTTCTTT
CDR3 protein: CSVEMGARISEAFF

clone size: NA
J gene: TRBJ2-7
CDR3 length: 16
D gene: TRBD1
V gene: TRBV28
CDR3 DNA: TGTGCCAGCAGTTTCCGGGGACAGGGGAAGCGCTACGAGCAGTACTTC
CDR3 protein: CASSFRGQGKRYEQYF